These 23 T cell receptor beta chains were sequenced from one sample in a study of shared clonotypes between healthy human individuals. Here immunoSEQ multiplex PCR was the method, and the copy in TCRdb shows in-frame clones only, minus some. The data hold approximately 640,000 clones, with around 91% observed a single time. Material: memory CD8+ T cells from PBMCs. Subset in this sample: CD45RO+ cells pooled with CCR7-negative TemRA cells. All receptors derive from a man younger than 35 in good health. Some clones in this sample may be carry-over from other donors' samples.

The chain carries TRBV9 and TRBJ2-7, with D perhaps matching TRBD2 (6 bases). Germline-derived CDR1 and CDR2 are SGDLS and YYNGEE. Trimming took off 2 bases at V and 2 bases at J, with 11 bases between the two ends. The CDR3 spans 14 residues. The CDR3 here is CASSVSGGTYEQYF. CDR3 nucleotides: TGTGCCAGCAGCGTCTCCGGAGGGACCTACGAGCAGTACTTC.

Of note for this clone: This may stem from a read error, because a much larger clone lies one nucleotide away. Additional DNA sequences in this sample encode the identical CDR3. This chain joins TRBV9 and TRBJ1-1; the D is unclear. CDR1 and CDR2 from the germline V gene are SGDLS and YYNGEE. The CDR3 consists of 13 residues. Between the trimmed V and J ends, which lost 0 bases and 1 base, there was a span of 4 bases. CDR3 nucleotides: TGTGCCAGCAGCGTAGGGGCGAACACTGAAGCTTTCTTT. Translated, it gives CASSVGANTEAFF.

This chain uses TRBV19 with TRBJ2-7; 7 bases map to TRBD1. The V and J ends lost 4 bases and 3 bases, in that order; junction bases with no gene match: 6. The CDR3 sequence is 14 residues long. Germline V gene sequence: CDR1 LNHDA, CDR2 SQIVND (reference sequence). Here the CDR3 reads CASSTGQGDYEQYF. CDR3 coding DNA: TGTGCCAGTAGTACTGGGCAGGGGGACTACGAGCAGTACTTC.

The genes are TRBV4-1 and TRBJ2-7, with no clear D. In germline, CDR1 is MGHRA, CDR2 YSYEKL. V lost 0 bases to trimming and J lost 3 bases, with 12 bases between them. This CDR3 spans 15 amino acids. Here the CDR3 DNA reads TGCGCCAGCAGCCAAGATCAACACTACAGCTACGAGCAGTACTTC. As protein: CASSQDQHYSYEQYF.

This clone was seen only a few times. Distinct nucleotide sequences in the sample also encode this CDR3. V is TRBV29-1 and J is TRBJ1-4; a weak D match, TRBD1 (6 bases). This CDR3 is 13 amino acids long. Germline CDR1 is SQVTM and CDR2 is ANQGSEA. The V end lost 7 bases, the J end lost 5 bases, and 14 bases lay between the germline ends. The CDR3 DNA is TGCAGCGCTCGAACAGGGAGGAATGAAAAACTGTTTTTT. It is translated as CSARTGRNEKLFF.

The V and J genes are TRBV30 and TRBJ1-1; D not resolved. There are 11 residues in the CDR3. Between the trimmed V and J ends, which lost 3 bases and 4 bases, there was a span of 6 bases. Germline CDR1 reads GTSNPN; CDR2 reads SVGIG (reference sequence). CDR3 region: CAWSWGTEAFF. The CDR3 region has the DNA TGTGCCTGGAGCTGGGGCACTGAAGCTTTCTTT.

The sample holds one count of this clone. The chain joins TRBV19 to TRBJ1-5; possible D gene TRBD1, 5 bases. Germline V lookup: CDR1 LNHDA, CDR2 SQIVND (reference sequence). CDR3 length: 14 residues. V was cut by 3 bases and J by 5 bases, with 11 bases left in between. In DNA, the CDR3 is TGTGCCAGTAGTATTTTTGGGGGGGATCAGCCCCAGCATTTT. Its protein is CASSIFGGDQPQHF.

This clone appeared once. The chain recombines TRBV28 with TRBJ2-6; no clear D gene. The germline CDR1 and CDR2 sequences are MDHEN and SYDVKM. This CDR3 has 15 amino acids. V lost 6 bases to trimming and J lost 0 bases, with 9 bases between them. CDR3 nucleotides: TGTGCCAGCAGCCAACATCCCTCTGGGGCCAACGTCCTGACTTTC. The encoded protein is CASSQHPSGANVLTF.

The J gene is TRBJ1-5, the V gene TRBV16; D gene uncertain. V dropped 4 bases and J dropped 0 bases, with 13 bases sitting between them. Germline-derived CDR1 and CDR2 are KGHSY and FQNENV. This CDR3 spans 16 amino acids. CDR3 loop: CASSPSTAYSNQPQHF. The CDR3 DNA reads TGTGCCAGCAGCCCCTCCACAGCTTATAGCAATCAGCCCCAGCATTTT.

The chain couples TRBV5-1 to TRBJ2-1, with TRBD2 as a possible D gene (5 bases). V dropped 8 bases and J dropped 7 bases, with 13 bases sitting between them. CDR1 SGHRS and CDR2 YFSETQ come from the germline V gene. The CDR3 consists of 12 residues. The CDR3 here is CASQYGGNEQFF. CDR3 coding DNA: TGCGCCAGTCAGTATGGCGGGAATGAGCAGTTCTTC.

V is TRBV28 and J is TRBJ2-2; D is uncertain. CDR1 is MDHEN, CDR2 SYDVKM, per germline. The V end lost 6 bases, the J end lost 8 bases, and 10 bases lay between the germline ends. This CDR3 comprises 12 residues. The CDR3, as DNA: TGTGCCAGCAGCCCTGTGGCGGGGGAGCTGTTTTTT. Translated, it gives CASSPVAGELFF. The complete variable domain, with remaining parts taken from reference TRBV28 and TRBJ2-2, reads DVKVTQSSRYLVKRTGEKVFLECVQDMDHENMFWYRQDPGLGLRLIYFSYDVKMKEKGDIPEGYSVSREKKERFSLILESASTNQTSMYLCASSPVAGELFFGEGSRLTVL.

As for this clone: Other DNA sequences in the sample encode the same CDR3. The V and J genes are TRBV6-5 and TRBJ2-1; D is perhaps TRBD1 (5 bases). This CDR3 has 13 residues. The V gene lost 2 bases and the J gene lost 7 bases, with 9 bases spanning the gap. In germline, CDR1 is MNHEY, CDR2 SVGAGI. This chain's CDR3 is CASSYDSNNEQFF. The CDR3 region has the DNA TGTGCCAGCAGTTACGACAGCAATAATGAGCAGTTCTTC.

This chain joins TRBV10-3 and TRBJ2-7, with TRBD2 identical over 9 bases. The CDR3 extends over 15 amino acids. CDR1 and CDR2 (germline): ENHRY, SYGVKD. Trimming at V came to 4 bases and at J to 5 bases, leaving 9 bases not matched to a gene. CDR3 amino acids: CAISVSAGGLDEQYF. Here the CDR3 DNA reads TGTGCCATCAGTGTATCAGCGGGAGGTCTCGACGAGCAGTACTTC.

The chain couples TRBV11-3 to TRBJ2-1, with D possibly TRBD2 on 6 matching bases. Trimming pared 5 bases from V and 2 bases from J, leaving 16 bases between. CDR3 size: 16 residues. CDR1 and CDR2 from the germline V gene are SGHNT and YENEEA. CDR3: CASSPRSGLTYNEQFF. The CDR3 DNA reads TGTGCCAGCAGCCCCCGAAGCGGGTTAACCTACAATGAGCAGTTCTTC.

J is TRBJ1-1 and V is TRBV29-1; no definite D call. The CDR3 runs to 13 residues. V was shortened by 4 bases and J by 4 bases, with 13 bases between the two germline ends. Germline CDR1 SQVTM, CDR2 ANQGSEA. CDR3 in DNA: TGCAGCGTTGTAGGTGGGTTTTTCACTGAAGCTTTCTTT. The encoded protein is CSVVGGFFTEAFF. Drawing the rest from reference TRBV29-1 and TRBJ1-1, the complete variable domain is SAVISQKPSRDICQRGTSLTIQCQVDSQVTMMFWYRQQPGQSLTLIATANQGSEATYESGFVIDKFPISRPNLTFSTLTVSNMSPEDSSIYLCSVVGGFFTEAFFGQGTRLTVV.

The gene calls are TRBV10-3 and TRBJ2-1; 8 bases are a match to TRBD1. After removal of 6 bases from V and 4 bases from J, the junction contained 8 bases not matched to a gene. CDR3 length: 15 amino acids. CDR1 is ENHRY and CDR2 is SYGVKD in the germline V gene. The CDR3 DNA reads TGTGCCATCAGCCCAATGGACAGGGTGTACAATGAGCAGTTCTTC. This encodes CAISPMDRVYNEQFF.

On this clone: This sample includes further DNA sequences coding for the same CDR3. This chain joins TRBV19 and TRBJ1-1; D gene uncertain. Trimming cost V 3 bases and J 4 bases, with 3 bases left between them. The CDR3 loop spans 11 amino acids. In germline, CDR1 is LNHDA, CDR2 SQIVND (reference sequence). CDR3 loop: CASSIGTEAFF. CDR3 bases: TGTGCCAGTAGTATCGGCACTGAAGCTTTCTTT. Combining the CDR3 with reference TRBV19 and TRBJ1-1 gives the whole variable domain DGGITQSPKYLFRKEGQNVTLSCEQNLNHDAMYWYRQDPGQGLRLIYYSQIVNDFQKGDIAEGYSVSREKKESFPLTVTSAQKNPTAFYLCASSIGTEAFFGQGTRLTVV.

V is TRBV30 and J is TRBJ2-7, with D uncertain. The V gene lost 4 bases and the J gene lost 7 bases, with 20 bases spanning the gap. CDR1 GTSNPN and CDR2 SVGIG come from the germline V gene (reference sequence). CDR3 length: 14 residues. Written as DNA, the CDR3 is TGTGCCTGGAATTCGGTCGCCCGATCTTGGGAGCAGTACTTC. This translates into CAWNSVARSWEQYF.

The rearrangement uses TRBV7-9 and TRBJ2-1; D ambiguous. The CDR3 is 14 residues long. Germline CDR1 is SEHNR and CDR2 is FQNEAQ (reference sequence). Trimming took 5 bases from V and 4 from J, leaving 12 bases between them. The CDR3 reads CASSPVFWYNEQFF. CDR3 DNA: TGTGCCAGCAGCCCCGTTTTCTGGTACAATGAGCAGTTCTTC.

The chain carries TRBV6-5 and TRBJ2-1; D possibly corresponds to TRBD2 (5 bases). The length of the CDR3 is 14 residues. Trimming took 6 bases from V and 3 from J, leaving 12 bases between them. Germline V CDR1 and CDR2: MNHEY, SVGAGI. CDR3 coding DNA: TGTGCCAGCAGCCAATATGGGAGCTACAATGAGCAGTTCTTC. Protein product: CASSQYGSYNEQFF.

This chain links TRBV28 with TRBJ2-2, with 13 positions matching TRBD2. V was pared by 4 bases and J by 6 bases, with 8 bases of the junction left unmatched. Germline CDR1 MDHEN, CDR2 SYDVKM. CDR3 length: 17 residues. The CDR3, as DNA: TGTGCCAGCAGTTCAACCGGGACTAGCGGGACGGCCGGGGAGCTGTTTTTT. The encoded protein is CASSSTGTSGTAGELFF.

This clone was found once. The rearrangement joins TRBV4-1 to TRBJ2-5, with TRBD1 matching over 8 bases. Germline V lookup: CDR1 MGHRA, CDR2 YSYEKL. V dropped 5 bases and J dropped 5; count of bases not matched to a gene: 7. The CDR3 is 14 amino acids. CDR3: CASSLPGQEETQYF. The CDR3 DNA is TGCGCCAGCAGCTTACCGGGACAGGAGGAGACCCAGTACTTC.

The rearrangement uses TRBV12-5 and TRBJ2-1; TRBD1 matches 11 bases. The CDR3 spans 14 residues. V shed 6 bases and J 6 bases; nucleotides not matched to a gene: 4. Looked up from germline, CDR1 is LGHNT and CDR2 is FRNRAP. CDR3 DNA sequence: TGTGCTAGTGGCGGACAGGGGGCAGTCAATGAGCAGTTCTTC. Protein product: CASGGQGAVNEQFF.